The 27 T cell receptor beta chains below all came from one sample that was sequenced in a study of liver allograft versus peripheral blood T cells. Overall study context: Graft-liver T cell receptor repertoires were compared against recipient peripheral blood repertoires.

TCRdb itself ran the reads through MiXCR, one entry per CDR3 protein. The repertoire holds about 2,800 distinct CDR3 sequences, with about 14% as singletons. Every receptor here comes from a human patient who had a liver transplant. Some of these T cells may belong to the graft donor.

The chain uses TRBV20-1 and TRBJ1-2, with 11 nucleotides matching TRBD1. From germline, CDR1 is DFQATT and CDR2 SNEGSKA (reference sequence). Unmatched junction bases numbered 10, after V lost 4 bases and J lost 0 bases. The CDR3 extends over 17 amino acids. CDR3 sequence: CSATLGTGGGPNYGYTF. The CDR3 DNA reads as TGCAGTGCTACACTCGGGACAGGGGGAGGCCCTAACTATGGCTACACCTTC.

In this sample, this clonotype is medium-sized (0.01 to 0.1%). The V call is TRBV20-1, the J call TRBJ1-1; D may be TRBD1 (5 bases). Trimming removed 6 bases from V and 1 base from J, with 12 bases in between. Germline V gene data show CDR1 as DFQATT and CDR2 as SNEGSKA (reference sequence). The CDR3 is made up of 13 amino acids. The CDR3 DNA reads TGCAGTGCCCCTGACAGAGCGAACACTGAAGCTTTCTTT. This translates into CSAPDRANTEAFF.

This clonotype appeared many times. V gene TRBV28 combines with J gene TRBJ2-1; TRBD2 matches at 13 bases. J was trimmed by 4 bases and V by 7 bases; bases with no gene match: 1. CDR1 is MDHEN and CDR2 is SYDVKM in the germline V gene. This CDR3 comprises 14 residues. This chain's CDR3 is CASKGLAGYNEQFF. In nucleotides, the CDR3 is TGTGCCAGCAAGGGACTAGCGGGGTACAATGAGCAGTTCTTC.

The chain recombines TRBV29-1 with TRBJ1-4; D gene uncertain. V dropped 5 bases and J dropped 8 bases, with 9 bases sitting between them. The CDR3 loop spans 11 amino acids. Per the germline V gene, CDR1 is SQVTM and CDR2 is ANQGSEA. The chain's CDR3 is CSVLSTEKLFF. In DNA form, the CDR3 reads TGCAGCGTTCTGTCAACCGAAAAACTGTTTTTT.

As regards this clonotype: A far more abundant clone sits one base away, making this likely a read error. The chain combines TRBV10-3 with TRBJ1-2; D unclear. Germline-derived CDR1 and CDR2 are ENHRY and SYGVKD. V lost 5 bases, J lost 4 bases, and 20 bases lay in between. The CDR3 spans 16 residues. The CDR3 reads CAISYSAGWYSYGYTF. In DNA form, the CDR3 reads TGTGCCATCAGTTACTCGGCAGGATGGTACTCCTATGGCTACACCTTC.

This clonotype was found a few times. The chain carries TRBV6-1 and TRBJ2-3; D might be TRBD2 (6 bases). The ends were cut back, 7 bases at V and 2 bases at J, with 31 bases in the middle. The CDR3 covers 20 residues. In germline, CDR1 is MNHNS, CDR2 SASEGT. This CDR3 reads CASMGVLRAKLATLTDTQYF. As DNA, the CDR3 is TGTGCCAGCATGGGGGTGTTGAGGGCCAAACTAGCAACCCTCACAGATACGCAGTATTTT.

By share, this clonotype ranks as medium-sized (0.01 to 0.1%). The V call is TRBV7-2, the J call TRBJ1-4; maybe TRBD1 (6 bases). CDR3 length: 15 residues. V was cut by 7 bases and J by 6 bases, with 18 bases left in between. Looked up from germline, CDR1 is SGHTA and CDR2 is FQGNSA. The CDR3 loop is CASTQGGRKDEKLFF. Written as DNA, the CDR3 is TGTGCCAGCACGCAAGGGGGGAGGAAGGATGAAAAACTGTTTTTT.

There are many counts of this clonotype. This chain links TRBV6-5 with TRBJ1-5; 10 positions match TRBD1. Germline V gene data show CDR1 as MNHEY and CDR2 as SVGAGI. Trimming at V came to 5 bases and at J to 1 base, leaving 5 bases not matched to a gene. The CDR3 sequence is 16 residues long. The CDR3: CASSPSTGGSNQPQHF. Written as DNA, the CDR3 is TGTGCCAGCAGTCCGTCGACAGGGGGCAGCAATCAGCCCCAGCATTTT.

This clonotype is deemed medium-sized (0.01 to 0.1%). The chain has TRBV29-1 and TRBJ1-2; possibly TRBD1 for D (5 bases). The CDR3 has 15 amino acids. Trimming took off 2 bases at V and 8 bases at J, with 21 bases between the two ends. Per germline, CDR1 SQVTM and CDR2 ANQGSEA. The CDR3 DNA reads as TGCAGCGTTGAATACGACGGGACGAGTTACTGGGGCTACACCTTC. Encoded protein: CSVEYDGTSYWGYTF.

This clonotype was counted only a few times. This rearrangement joins TRBV11-2 to TRBJ2-3; D is uncertain. In germline, CDR1 is SGHAT, CDR2 FQNNGV. The length of the CDR3 is 15 residues. Trimming shortened V by 2 bases and J by 2 bases, and 11 bases separated the two germline ends. As DNA, the CDR3 is TGTGCCAGCAGCTTAAGTCAATGGCACACAGATACGCAGTATTTT. Protein product: CASSLSQWHTDTQYF.

J is TRBJ2-1 and V is TRBV20-1, with D possibly matching TRBD2 (6 bases). The CDR3 spans 14 residues. Germline V lookup: CDR1 DFQATT, CDR2 SNEGSKA (reference sequence). Trimming took off 2 bases at V and 7 bases at J, with 15 bases between the two ends. CDR3 residues: CSARLWDSTNEQFF. For the CDR3, the DNA is TGCAGTGCTAGACTTTGGGACTCCACGAATGAGCAGTTCTTC.

This clonotype is medium-sized (0.01 to 0.1%) by share. In DNA, the CDR3 is TGTGCCAGCAGTTTAAATGGGGGGTCTAATGAAAAACTGTTTTTT. It is translated as CASSLNGGSNEKLFF. The gene calls are TRBV27 and TRBJ1-4; D may be TRBD1 (5 bases). The germline V and J ends were trimmed by 2 bases and 3 bases, with 10 bases remaining between them. The CDR3 loop spans 15 amino acids. Looked up from germline, CDR1 is MNHEY and CDR2 is SMNVEV (reference sequence).

By share, this clonotype ranks as medium-sized. V is TRBV5-6 and J is TRBJ1-6; 7 bases map to TRBD1. Germline-derived CDR1 and CDR2 are SGHDT and YYEEEE. CDR3 length: 16 residues. J gave up 6 bases and V 4 bases, and 10 bases lay outside the gene matches. The CDR3 loop is CASSLPTGWGNSPLHF. The CDR3 DNA sequence: TGTGCCAGCAGCCTTCCGACAGGGTGGGGTAATTCACCCCTCCACTTT.

In its sample, this clonotype was seen many times. The rearrangement links TRBV9 to TRBJ1-2, with TRBD1 identical over 7 bases. Germline values: CDR1 SGDLS, CDR2 YYNGEE. The V gene end was trimmed by 0 bases and the J gene end by 4 bases; junction bases not matched to a gene: 15. This CDR3 is 18 amino acids long. The CDR3 DNA is TGTGCCAGCAGCGTAGGGGGGGGGCATGTATCAGGGGGCTATGGCTACACCTTC. Translating gives CASSVGGGHVSGGYGYTF. The whole variable domain, filled in from reference TRBV9 and TRBJ1-2, reads DSGVTQTPKHLITATGQRVTLRCSPRSGDLSVYWYQQSLDQGLQFLIQYYNGEERAKGNILERFSAQQFPDLHSELNLSSLELGDSALYFCASSVGGGHVSGGYGYTFGSGTRLTVV.

CDR3 nucleotides: TGTGCCAGCAGCCCTCGGGGGTCGGGGTACGAGCAGTACTTC. Its protein product is CASSPRGSGYEQYF. The rearrangement joins TRBV6-1 to TRBJ2-7; TRBD2 is a possible D gene (6 bases). Trimming cost V 6 bases and J 4 bases, with 16 bases left between them. This CDR3 spans 14 amino acids. Germline V CDR1 and CDR2: MNHNS, SASEGT.

This clonotype was seen at least ten times. This rearrangement joins TRBV6-2 or TRBV6-3 to TRBJ2-7; D remains ambiguous. The CDR3 totals 12 residues. CDR1 and CDR2 (germline): MNHEY, SVGEGT. Trimming took 7 bases from V and 3 from J, leaving 10 bases between them. The DNA for the CDR3 is TGTGCCAGCACCCCGGGCCTCTACGAGCAGTACTTC. Translating gives CASTPGLYEQYF.

This clonotype was seen only a few times. The rearrangement uses TRBV20-1 and TRBJ2-7, with D perhaps TRBD2 (5 bases). This CDR3 has 13 residues. Trimming removed 0 bases from V and 2 bases from J, with 8 bases in between. Germline V gene sequence: CDR1 DFQATT, CDR2 SNEGSKA (reference sequence). DNA for the CDR3: TGCAGTGCTAGAGATTTGGGAGCCTACGAGCAGTACTTC. Translation: CSARDLGAYEQYF.

In this sample, this clonotype is hyperexpanded. The V and J genes are TRBV18 and TRBJ1-1; TRBD1 matches at 9 bases. J gave up 2 bases and V 3 bases, and 4 bases lay outside the gene matches. Germline-derived CDR1 and CDR2 are KGHSH and LQKENI. CDR3 length equals 15 residues. CDR3: CASSPRDRVNTEAFF. CDR3 in DNA: TGTGCCAGCTCACCCCGGGACAGGGTCAACACTGAAGCTTTCTTT.

This clonotype was detected a few times. CDR3 coding DNA: TGTGCCAGCGGGCTACTAGGGGGAGATACGCAGTATTTT. Encoded protein: CASGLLGGDTQYF. The chain uses TRBV27 and TRBJ2-3; D is possibly TRBD1 (6 bases). V was cut by 8 bases and J by 5 bases, with 14 bases left in between. Germline assignment: CDR1 MNHEY and CDR2 SMNVEV (reference sequence). This CDR3 is built from 13 residues.

Ten or more counts support this clonotype. The chain has TRBV14 and TRBJ2-7; TRBD2 aligns across 9 bases. Germline loops: CDR1 SGHDN, CDR2 FVKESK. The V segment lost 0 bases and the J segment 0 bases; nucleotides outside the gene matches: 6. This CDR3 has 17 amino acids. The CDR3 DNA follows: TGTGCCAGCAGCCAAGATCACGTAGCGGGAGCCTCCTACGAGCAGTACTTC. Translated: CASSQDHVAGASYEQYF. The whole variable domain, filled in from reference TRBV14 and TRBJ2-7, reads EAGVTQFPSHSVIEKGQTVTLRCDPISGHDNLYWYRRVMGKEIKFLLHFVKESKQDESGMPNNRFLAERTGGTYSTLKVQPAELEDSGVYFCASSQDHVAGASYEQYFGPGTRLTVT.

The table lists this clonotype with many counts. This sequence joins TRBV20-1 and TRBJ1-1; tentative D call: TRBD1 (5 bases). This CDR3 is built from 15 residues. V was trimmed by 0 bases and J by 0 bases, leaving 11 bases between them. In germline, CDR1 is DFQATT, CDR2 SNEGSKA (reference sequence). The CDR3 coding sequence is TGCAGTGCTAGAGATCTAGAGGGGATGAACACTGAAGCTTTCTTT. Residues: CSARDLEGMNTEAFF.

This clonotype has just a few counts. The rearrangement uses TRBV7-9 and TRBJ2-7; tentatively, D is TRBD1 (6 bases). V gave up 5 bases and J gave up 2 bases, with 13 bases separating them. This CDR3 has 14 amino acids. Per the germline V gene, CDR1 is SEHNR and CDR2 is FQNEAQ (reference sequence). The CDR3 sequence: CASSIGGITYEQYF. As DNA, the CDR3 is TGTGCCAGCAGCATAGGGGGAATTACCTACGAGCAGTACTTC.

This clonotype was counted between two and nine times. The rearrangement links TRBV29-1 to TRBJ2-7; 9 nucleotides align to TRBD1. The CDR3 is 15 residues long. J gave up 0 bases and V 7 bases, and 10 bases lay outside the gene matches. Germline-derived CDR1 and CDR2 are SQVTM and ANQGSEA. The CDR3 DNA follows: TGCAGCGGTGTTTCCGGGACAGGGCGCTCCTACGAGCAGTACTTC. Protein sequence: CSGVSGTGRSYEQYF.

This clonotype was seen at least ten times. The J gene is TRBJ2-7, the V gene TRBV5-4; D is possibly TRBD1 (6 bases). CDR3 length: 15 amino acids. The V gene lost 0 bases and the J gene lost 0 bases, with 10 bases spanning the gap. CDR1 and CDR2 from the germline V gene are SGHNT and YYREEE (reference sequence). The CDR3 DNA reads as TGTGCCAGCAGCTTGGGTCAGGGGACCTCCTACGAGCAGTACTTC. Translated: CASSLGQGTSYEQYF.

This clonotype is large (0.1 to 1%) within its sample. The CDR3 region is CASSEWEVGYGYTF. In nucleotides, the CDR3 is TGTGCCAGCAGTGAATGGGAGGTTGGGTATGGCTACACCTTC. The V gene is TRBV6-1, the J gene TRBJ1-2; D remains ambiguous. Trimming removed 2 bases at V and 5 bases at J, with 12 bases between. Germline V CDR1 and CDR2: MNHNS, SASEGT. The CDR3 contains 14 residues.

The chain couples TRBV10-3 to TRBJ2-1, with D tentatively TRBD1 (6 bases). V lost 10 bases to trimming and J lost 12 bases, with 22 bases between them. The germline V gene has CDR1 ENHRY and CDR2 SYGVKD. This CDR3 is built from 13 residues. The CDR3 loop reads CASWAHSARGQFF. The CDR3 nucleotides are TGTGCCAGCTGGGCCCATAGCGCCAGGGGGCAGTTCTTC.

This clonotype has a count of ten or more. The V gene is TRBV9, the J gene TRBJ1-2, with D hard to call. Trimming stripped 3 bases from V and 8 bases from J, with 14 bases between. This CDR3 contains 13 residues. Germline V CDR1 and CDR2: SGDLS, YYNGEE. The CDR3 DNA reads as TGTGCCAGCAGCGAGCGAAGGAATGAAGGCTACACCTTC. Its translation: CASSERRNEGYTF.